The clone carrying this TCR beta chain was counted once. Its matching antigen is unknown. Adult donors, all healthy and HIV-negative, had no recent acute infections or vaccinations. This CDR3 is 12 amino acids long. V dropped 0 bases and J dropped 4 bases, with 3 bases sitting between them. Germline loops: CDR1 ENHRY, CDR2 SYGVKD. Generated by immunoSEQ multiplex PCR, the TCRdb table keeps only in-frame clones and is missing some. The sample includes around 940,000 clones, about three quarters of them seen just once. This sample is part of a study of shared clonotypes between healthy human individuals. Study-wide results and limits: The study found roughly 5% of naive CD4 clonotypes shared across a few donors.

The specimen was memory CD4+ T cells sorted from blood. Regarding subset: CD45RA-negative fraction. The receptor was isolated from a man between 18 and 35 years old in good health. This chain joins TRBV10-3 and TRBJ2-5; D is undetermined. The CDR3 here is CAISESPETQYF. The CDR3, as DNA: TGTGCCATCAGTGAGTCACCAGAGACCCAGTACTTC.